The 20 T cell receptor beta chains below come from one sample, sequenced in a study of cytomegalovirus exposure and HLA in healthy donors. PCR was performed using 60 Vbeta and 13 Jbeta primers. Data came from immunoSEQ multiplex PCR; TCRdb stores just in-frame clones and leaves some out. The data hold 98,000 or so clones, with about 79% observed a single time. Sequencing was performed on PBMCs. The receptors stem from a man in his 60s in good health and CMV-seropositive.

The CDR3 spells CASSFRTGVNTGELFF. The CDR3 DNA is TGTGCCAGCAGCTTCAGGACAGGGGTGAACACCGGGGAGCTGTTTTTT. This chain uses TRBV5-4 with TRBJ2-2; 9 bases fit TRBD1. After removal of 2 bases from V and 1 base from J, the junction contained 3 bases not matched to a gene. CDR1 is SGHNT, CDR2 YYREEE, per germline (reference sequence). The CDR3 covers 16 residues.

This clone was counted a single time. Other DNA sequences in this sample translate to the same CDR3. This rearrangement joins TRBV18 to TRBJ2-3; 7 nucleotides match TRBD2. The CDR3 spans 13 residues. The germline CDR1 and CDR2 sequences are KGHSH and LQKENI. Trimming took 3 bases from V and 4 from J; bases not matched to a gene: 1. The CDR3 region has the DNA TGTGCCAGCTCACCGGCGGGGGCAGATACGCAGTATTTT. This gives the protein CASSPAGADTQYF.

The chain recombines TRBV18 with TRBJ2-3; D perhaps matches TRBD1 (5 bases). This CDR3 is 14 amino acids long. CDR1 and CDR2 from the germline V gene are KGHSH and LQKENI. V was shortened by 0 bases and J by 4 bases, with 8 bases between the two germline ends. The CDR3 region has the DNA TGTGCCAGCTCACCACCCGTCAGGGCAGATACGCAGTATTTT. Amino acid sequence: CASSPPVRADTQYF.

This clone came up a few times. The chain joins TRBV29-1 to TRBJ1-1; D is unclear. This CDR3 has 12 residues. Trimming pared 3 bases from V and 8 bases from J, leaving 13 bases between. The germline gives CDR1 SQVTM, CDR2 ANQGSEA. The CDR3 sequence is CSVELQLGEAFF. In DNA, the CDR3 is TGCAGCGTTGAGTTACAGCTTGGAGAAGCTTTCTTT.

The chain links TRBV11-2 to TRBJ2-3, with TRBD1 matching 11 bases. Germline CDR1 SGHAT, CDR2 FQNNGV. The J segment lost 10 bases and the V segment lost 7 bases, leaving 10 bases of the junction unmatched. CDR3 length equals 14 residues. The DNA of the CDR3 is TGTGCCAGCACCCGGACAGGGGGCGGTTTGGCGCAGTATTTT. Its protein is CASTRTGGGLAQYF.

This chain connects TRBV15 to TRBJ2-3; 14 nucleotides line up with TRBD2. Trimming took 3 bases from V and 5 from J; bases not matched to a gene: 10. The CDR3 runs to 18 residues. CDR1 is LNHNV, CDR2 YYDKDF, per germline (reference sequence). The CDR3 DNA reads as TGTGCCACCAGCAGGGGACAGACTAGCGGGGGGGCCGGAGATACGCAGTATTTT. This encodes CATSRGQTSGGAGDTQYF.

The rearrangement links TRBV7-2 to TRBJ2-1; TRBD2 aligns across 11 bases. V gave up 5 bases and J gave up 6 bases; unmatched junction bases: 6. There are 15 residues in the CDR3. CDR1 is SGHTA, CDR2 FQGNSA, per germline. DNA of the CDR3: TGTGCCAGCAGCCAGACTAGCGGGGTGGCCAATGAGCAGTTCTTC. Translation gives CASSQTSGVANEQFF.

The chain couples TRBV10-1 to TRBJ2-5; TRBD1 might be the D (5 bases). Trimming took off 0 bases at V and 2 bases at J, with 10 bases between the two ends. The germline gives CDR1 WNHNN, CDR2 SYGVQD (reference sequence). CDR3 size: 15 residues. This CDR3 reads CASSESRGRQETQYF. The CDR3 nucleotides read TGCGCCAGCAGTGAGTCAAGGGGTCGGCAAGAGACCCAGTACTTC.

The V gene is TRBV7-2, the J gene TRBJ2-1, with D tentatively TRBD2 (5 bases). The germline V gene encodes CDR1 SGHTA and CDR2 FQGNSA. V lost 7 bases, J lost 6 bases, and 19 bases lay in between. The CDR3 has 15 amino acids. The CDR3 nucleotides are TGTGCCAGCAACCCGATTAACGGGGTAGGCAATGAGCAGTTCTTC. The encoded protein is CASNPINGVGNEQFF. The full variable domain, with the rest looked up from reference TRBV7-2 and TRBJ2-1, is GAGVSQSPSNKVTEKGKDVELRCDPISGHTALYWYRQSLGQGLEFLIYFQGNSAPDKSGLPSDRFSAERTGGSVSTLTIQRTQQEDSAVYLCASNPINGVGNEQFFGPGTRLTVL.

The CDR3 nucleotides are TGTGCCAGTAGTATAGATCAGGCGGACACCAACTCTGGAAACACCATATATTTT. Its protein product is CASSIDQADTNSGNTIYF. This chain joins TRBV19 and TRBJ1-3; D is perhaps TRBD1 (5 bases). Germline V lookup: CDR1 LNHDA, CDR2 SQIVND (reference sequence). V gave up 0 bases and J gave up 0 bases, with 15 bases separating them. CDR3 size: 18 residues.

The chain carries TRBV13 and TRBJ1-1, with 10 bases aligning to TRBD1. Unmatched junction bases numbered 22, after V lost 5 bases and J lost 4 bases. The germline V gene encodes CDR1 PRHDT and CDR2 FYEKMQ (reference sequence). This CDR3 contains 20 residues. The CDR3 coding sequence is TGTGCCAGCAGCGCTTACAGACGGGACAGGGGAAGAAGAAGTGGCACTGAAGCTTTCTTT. Translation gives CASSAYRRDRGRRSGTEAFF. The whole variable domain, filled in from reference TRBV13 and TRBJ1-1, reads AAGVIQSPRHLIKEKRETATLKCYPIPRHDTVYWYQQGPGQDPQFLISFYEKMQSDKGSIPDRFSAQQFSDYHSELNMSSLELGDSALYFCASSAYRRDRGRRSGTEAFFGQGTRLTVV.

The chain uses TRBV7-2 and TRBJ1-1; possibly TRBD1 for D (5 bases). Germline loops: CDR1 SGHTA, CDR2 FQGNSA. Between the trimmed V and J ends, which lost 5 bases and 8 bases, there was a span of 9 bases. This CDR3 has 11 residues. The CDR3 here is CASSATVEAFF. DNA for the CDR3: TGTGCCAGCAGCGCGACAGTAGAAGCTTTCTTT.

This chain links TRBV11-2 with TRBJ2-5; TRBD2 matches 12 bases. This CDR3 has 15 amino acids. With 2 bases clipped from V and 5 bases from J, the junction kept 3 bases outside the gene matches. Germline CDR1 reads SGHAT; CDR2 reads FQNNGV. The CDR3 nucleotides read TGTGCCAGCAGCTTACTAGCGGGGGGGGCGGAGACCCAGTACTTC. Translating it yields CASSLLAGGAETQYF. Full variable domain (rest looked up from reference TRBV11-2 and TRBJ2-5): EAGVAQSPRYKIIEKRQSVAFWCNPISGHATLYWYQQILGQGPKLLIQFQNNGVVDDSQLPKDRFSAERLKGVDSTLKIQPAKLEDSAVYLCASSLLAGGAETQYFGPGTRLLVL.

The CDR3 DNA is TGTGCCAGCAGAGCCGACAGGGGGAGGGACACTGAAGCTTTCTTT. This translates into CASRADRGRDTEAFF. This chain links TRBV6-4 with TRBJ1-1; TRBD1 aligns across 9 bases. After removal of 6 bases from V and 3 bases from J, the junction contained 8 bases not matched to a gene. CDR1 is MRHNA and CDR2 is SNTAGT in the germline V gene. The CDR3 is made up of 15 amino acids.

The rearrangement joins TRBV2 to TRBJ1-6; 10 positions match TRBD1. The CDR3 covers 17 residues. The V segment lost 4 bases and the J segment 0 bases; nucleotides outside the gene matches: 3. Per germline, CDR1 SNHLY and CDR2 FYNNEI. For the CDR3, the DNA is TGTGCCAGCAGTGGGACAGGGGGATACTCCTATAATTCACCCCTCCACTTT. It yields the protein CASSGTGGYSYNSPLHF.

V gene TRBV7-8 combines with J gene TRBJ1-6; no firm D call. Germline V CDR1 and CDR2: SGHVS, FQNEAQ. The V gene lost 5 bases and the J gene lost 7 bases, with 15 bases spanning the gap. The CDR3 is made up of 15 amino acids. The DNA of the CDR3 is TGTGCCAGCAGCAGCGGCAGAGGGCAGAATTCACCCCTCCACTTT. Its translation is CASSSGRGQNSPLHF.

The rearrangement uses TRBV4-3 and TRBJ1-2; 7 nucleotides agree with TRBD1. With 2 bases clipped from V and 8 bases from J, the junction kept 20 bases outside the gene matches. Germline lookup yields CDR1 LGHNA and CDR2 YSLEER. This CDR3 comprises 18 residues. The CDR3 region is CASSQFAGTADPRGGYTF. CDR3 DNA sequence: TGCGCCAGCAGCCAATTTGCGGGGACAGCGGACCCCCGCGGAGGCTACACCTTC.

With respect to this clone: Other DNA sequences in the same sample also yield this CDR3. The chain uses TRBV2 and TRBJ2-1; TRBD1 agrees at 11 bases. The V and J ends lost 7 bases and 8 bases, in that order; junction bases with no gene match: 4. The CDR3 loop spans 13 amino acids. Germline V gives CDR1 SNHLY, CDR2 FYNNEI. The CDR3 loop is CASMGDRGDEQFF. The CDR3 nucleotides read TGTGCCAGCATGGGGGACAGGGGGGATGAGCAGTTCTTC. Full variable domain (outside the CDR3, taken from reference TRBV2 and TRBJ2-1): EPEVTQTPSHQVTQMGQEVILRCVPISNHLYFYWYRQILGQKVEFLVSFYNNEISEKSEIFDDQFSVERPDGSNFTLKIRSTKLEDSAMYFCASMGDRGDEQFFGPGTRLTVL.

This chain connects TRBV11-2 to TRBJ1-1; D perhaps matches TRBD1 (5 bases). CDR3 size: 13 residues. Germline CDR1 SGHAT, CDR2 FQNNGV. The V end lost 5 bases, the J end lost 6 bases, and 13 bases lay between the germline ends. The CDR3 nucleotides are TGTGCCAGCAGCCCCGACAGTTGGGCTGAAGCTTTCTTT. This gives the protein CASSPDSWAEAFF. The complete variable domain, with remaining parts taken from reference TRBV11-2 and TRBJ1-1, reads EAGVAQSPRYKIIEKRQSVAFWCNPISGHATLYWYQQILGQGPKLLIQFQNNGVVDDSQLPKDRFSAERLKGVDSTLKIQPAKLEDSAVYLCASSPDSWAEAFFGQGTRLTVV.

The chain has TRBV19 and TRBJ1-3, with 9 bases fitting TRBD1. The germline V gene has CDR1 LNHDA and CDR2 SQIVND (reference sequence). The length of the CDR3 is 15 residues. Unmatched junction bases numbered 3, after V lost 5 bases and J lost 1 base. The CDR3 DNA reads TGTGCCAGTAGTCCGACAGGGGGTTCTGGAAACACCATATATTTT. This sequence encodes CASSPTGGSGNTIYF.